This T cell receptor (beta chain) is from a study of OX40 agonist ivuxolimab in advanced cancers. In terms of the full investigation: Ivuxolimab was a fully human IgG2 agonistic monoclonal antibody targeting the costimulatory receptor OX40 (CD134). The dose-escalation cohort was 82.7% male with a mean age of approximately 60 years, ranging from roughly 20 to 80. Prior anti-PD-1, anti-PD-L1 or anti-CTLA-4 therapy was permitted, and checkpoint inhibitors had been received by roughly 42% of dose-escalation patients. Of the 50 to 55 dose-escalation patients, hepatocellular carcinoma was present in around 19, melanoma in approximately 15, renal cell carcinoma in 9 and head and neck cancer in 9. Intravenous ivuxolimab was administered to patients every 2 weeks at six dose levels: 0.01, 0.1, 0.3, 1.5, 3 and 10 mg/kg. The paper covers the monotherapy dose-escalation part of the phase I ivuxolimab trial, which included N of about 50 patients. The purpose of peripheral TCRbeta sequencing was to test whether ivuxolimab changed TCR sequence diversity and led to clonal T-cell expansion. Partial responses occurred in three dose-escalation patients, of whom one had hepatocellular carcinoma and two had cutaneous melanoma. General study outcomes and caveats: Low levels of normalized T-cell clonal expansion were also seen in some nonresponding patients. On average, CD8+ T cells showed more expanded clones than CD4+ T cells after ivuxolimab. The antigen specificity of the clonally expanded peripheral T cells was not determined. At doses of 0.1 to 3.0 mg/kg, clonal expansion of both CD4+ and CD8+ blood T cells was observed from baseline to week 6. Partial responders in the 0.1-3.0 mg/kg groups had among the lowest normalized peripheral clonal expansion, especially among CD8+ T cells.

The trial excluded patients who had a history of autoimmune disease or were on systemic immunosuppression. In every dose cohort, peripheral blood was drawn for TCR sequencing at baseline, cycle 4 day 1, and cycle 7 day 1. Samples came from an open-label, multicenter, first-in-human phase I dose-escalation trial of ivuxolimab. Adults with locally advanced or metastatic head and neck squamous cell, hepatocellular, melanoma or renal cell carcinoma were enrolled in the trial. Before TCR sequencing, CD4+ and CD8+ T cells were separately sorted from peripheral blood. Genomic DNA was isolated from the sorted cells so that the TCRbeta CDR3 region could be sequenced. TCRbeta CDR3 regions were sequenced using the immunoSEQ Assay. TCRdb re-hosts the immuneACCESS table, in-frame sequences only. Its copies lack some clones; in the studies checked, an unresolved V gene accounts for under half of them, and the cause for the rest is not known. Counted in this sample were tens of thousands of clones; around 86% of them appeared once. The ten largest clones represent roughly 0.35% of the sample.

The CDR3 goes from the cysteine to the phenylalanine over 15 residues. Here the CDR3 DNA is all that survives: 45 bases in frame from base 1. CDR1 and CDR2, looked up from the germline V gene, are SGHTA and FQGNSA. The trim is 1 base for V and 3 bases for J, with a gap of 12 bases between the germline ends. This clone was observed once. Its recognized antigen is unknown. Base qualities are missing; no much larger clone stands one base away. The source is an adult with an advanced solid tumor such as melanoma, head and neck, liver or kidney cancer. The chain employs TRBV7-2 and TRBJ2-5; the D gene is not confidently resolved. The sequencing here drew on CD4+ or CD8+ T cells sorted from blood, taken in a trial of the OX40 agonist ivuxolimab. The bases are TGTGCCAGCAGCTTAGAAAGAAGCAGAGAAGAGACCCAGTACTTC. Its translation is CASSLERSREETQYF.